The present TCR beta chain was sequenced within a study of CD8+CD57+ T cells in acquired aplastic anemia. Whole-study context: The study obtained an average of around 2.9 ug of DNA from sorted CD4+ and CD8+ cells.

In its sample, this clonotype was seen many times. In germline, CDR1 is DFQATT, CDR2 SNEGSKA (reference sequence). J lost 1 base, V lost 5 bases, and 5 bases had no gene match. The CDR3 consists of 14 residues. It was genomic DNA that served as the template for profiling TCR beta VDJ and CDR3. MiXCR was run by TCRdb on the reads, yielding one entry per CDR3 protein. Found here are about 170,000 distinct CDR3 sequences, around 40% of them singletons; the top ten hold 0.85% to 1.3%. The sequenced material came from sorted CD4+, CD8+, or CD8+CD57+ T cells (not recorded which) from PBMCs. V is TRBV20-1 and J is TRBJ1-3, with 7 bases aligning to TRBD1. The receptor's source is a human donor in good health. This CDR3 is CSAGDSKSGNTIYF. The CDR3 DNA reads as TGCAGTGCTGGGGACAGCAAATCTGGAAACACCATATATTTT.